The following is a TCR beta chain sequence with its context. V trimming: 4 bases; J trimming: 10 bases; junction bases outside the gene matches: 9. This CDR3 spans 14 amino acids. The germline V gene has CDR1 KGHDR and CDR2 SFDVKD. These data originate in a study of blood T cell repertoires in COVID-19. Turning to the study itself: Both acute and convalescent COVID-19 samples were obtained from the United States, Italy and Spain.

In the original analysis: Amplification from reference gene primers served as the basis for estimated nucleated cell counts. Data came from immunoSEQ multiplex PCR; TCRdb stores just in-frame clones and leaves some out. V and J calls and clone size are those listed in that table; D and trimming were worked out from the DNA. The sample holds fewer than 500,000 clones, more than 85% seen once. The sequence derives from a woman under 40 with acute or convalescent COVID-19. The chain has TRBV24-1 and TRBJ2-1, with 7 bases fitting TRBD1. The sequenced sample consisted of peripheral blood. The CDR3 reads CATSDPWDRKEQFF. For the CDR3, the DNA is TGTGCCACCAGTGACCCCTGGGACAGAAAGGAGCAGTTCTTC.